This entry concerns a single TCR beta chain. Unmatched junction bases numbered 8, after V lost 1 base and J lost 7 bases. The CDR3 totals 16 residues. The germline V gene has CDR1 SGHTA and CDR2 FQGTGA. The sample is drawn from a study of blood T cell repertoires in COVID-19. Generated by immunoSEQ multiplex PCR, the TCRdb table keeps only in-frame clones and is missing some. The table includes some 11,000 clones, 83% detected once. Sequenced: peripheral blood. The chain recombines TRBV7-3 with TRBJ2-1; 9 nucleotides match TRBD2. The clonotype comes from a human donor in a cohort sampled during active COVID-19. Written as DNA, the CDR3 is TGTGCCAGCAGCTTAAATGCGGCGGGAGGGAGTAATGAGCAGTTCTTC. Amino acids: CASSLNAAGGSNEQFF.